This TCR beta chain was documented in a study of tumor-infiltrating lymphocytes in primary liver carcinoma. Study details: Patients included men and women of 30 to 69 years. Sample counts of productive TCRbeta reads spanned roughly 3.65 to 8 million; these counts were similar across tissue types.

The authors made TCR beta cDNA from 450 to 600 ng total RNA with a constant-region primer. Amplification in three nested multiplex PCR rounds with slightly modified ARM-PCR gave rise to TCR beta libraries. The first two PCR rounds, around 10 cycles each, used TRBV1-TRBV30 forward primers and a C-beta reverse primer. TCRdb itself ran the multiplex PCR reads through MiXCR, one entry per CDR3 protein. The table records fewer than 350,000 distinct CDR3 sequences, about 60% of them present only once. Study findings and constraints: Less overlap was seen in tumor-adjacent and tumor-blood pairs than in tumor region pairs. With p = 0.039, the top-250-clone fraction in tumors significantly exceeded that in blood.

A word on this clonotype: Its target is unknown.

Looked up from germline, CDR1 is MNHEY and CDR2 is SVGEGT. The CDR3 has 14 residues. Trimming removed 5 bases at V and 8 bases at J, with 17 bases between. They got blood RNA out of unsorted whole blood and also pulled out germline DNA. Sequencing was carried out using peripheral blood. This TCR was sampled from a man aged 35 to 55 with primary liver carcinoma and hepatitis B virus infection. The chain recombines TRBV6-2 or TRBV6-3 with TRBJ2-3, with no clear D. The chain's CDR3 is CASSQDTTVFTQYF. CDR3 sequence (DNA): TGTGCCAGCAGTCAAGACACGACGGTATTTACGCAGTATTTT.